This record looks at one TCR beta chain sequence and its context. Its binding antigen is unknown. The sample holds no much larger clone one base away, and base qualities are not on file. High-throughput TCR beta sequencing profiled peripheral blood CD8+ and CD4+ T cells from healthy donors, Susac syndrome patients and multiple sclerosis patients. Healthy donors were age- and sex-matched controls. Bulk CD8+ and CD4+ T cells were purified by magnetic negative isolation, whereas CD8+ TEMRA cells were enriched by FACS. Blood was drawn into EDTA tubes, processed within 24 hours, and PBMCs were isolated by density gradient centrifugation. PBMCs intended for TCR sequencing were cryopreserved in liquid nitrogen and were subsequently thawed in a 37 degrees C water bath. Purity of sorted or isolated CD4+, CD8+ and CD8+ TEMRA cells was at least 90%. This specimen comes from a study of CD8 T cells in Susac syndrome (dated by TCRdb to between 2018 and 2021). Study-wide context: The study used repertoire sequencing to test whether antigen drove CD8+ T cell activation and differentiation in Susac syndrome.

V is shortened by 3 bases, J by 0 bases, and the region joining them spans 10 bases. The CDR1 and CDR2 encoded by the germline V gene are SGDLS and YYNGEE. The CDR3 contains 15 residues, cysteine and phenylalanine counted. CDR3 DNA only is kept here, 45 bases in frame from base 1. RNA was extracted using the RNeasy kit, and about 0.45 to 1 ug of the RNA was reverse transcribed with random hexamers. The immunoSEQ multiplex PCR assay, covering 54 Vbeta and 13 Jbeta segments, was used to amplify TCR beta CDR3 regions. To correct PCR amplification bias, a synthetic template baseline was used for both primer optimization and computational correction. Under the source paper's analysis protocol: Reads were annotated to V, D and J genes per IMGT and analyzed with immunoSEQ Analyzer, keeping only productive sequences. Clonality was calculated as one minus the Shannon entropy normalized by log2 of the number of productive unique sequences. For each patient and control, public and private clones were evaluated among the 100 most prevalent clones. Clones were defined as Susac-specific when absent from the healthy and MS cohorts, from 1052 published viral clones and from other ImmuneACCESS disease sequences. TCRdb applied fastp at Q25 and MiXCR to the public reads, then kept only in-frame beta chains. Each entry merges the rows of one CDR3 protein and shows their most common DNA and genes. TCRdb's processing, not the authors', yielded these V and J calls. For this sample the table gives 180,000 or so distinct CDR3 sequences, of which over 85% were detected only once. Together, the top ten hold 0.085% to 0.11% of the sample.

Study-wide findings and limitations: The number of individuals in the TCR sequencing and HLA analysis was acknowledged as relatively small.

Recombination linked TRBV9 to TRBJ1-5; the D gene is possibly TRBD1, with 5 bases matching. The receptor was isolated from a human donor in good health. Material: CD4+ T cells from PBMCs. The nucleotides are TGTGCCAGCAGCGCTACAGGATATAGCAATCAGCCCCAGCATTTT. Translated, it reads CASSATGYSNQPQHF.